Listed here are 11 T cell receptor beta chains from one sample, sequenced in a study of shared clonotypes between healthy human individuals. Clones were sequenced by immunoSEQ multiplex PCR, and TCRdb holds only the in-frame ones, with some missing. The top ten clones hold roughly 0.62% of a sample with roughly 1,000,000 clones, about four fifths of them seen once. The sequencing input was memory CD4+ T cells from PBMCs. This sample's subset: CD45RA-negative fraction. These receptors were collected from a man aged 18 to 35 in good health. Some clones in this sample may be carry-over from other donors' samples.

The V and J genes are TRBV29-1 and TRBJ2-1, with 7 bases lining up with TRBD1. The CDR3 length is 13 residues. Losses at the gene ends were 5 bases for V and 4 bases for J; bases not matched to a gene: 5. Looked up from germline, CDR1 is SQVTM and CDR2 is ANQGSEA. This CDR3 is CSVLGTAYNEQFF. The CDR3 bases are TGCAGCGTTCTTGGGACAGCTTACAATGAGCAGTTCTTC.

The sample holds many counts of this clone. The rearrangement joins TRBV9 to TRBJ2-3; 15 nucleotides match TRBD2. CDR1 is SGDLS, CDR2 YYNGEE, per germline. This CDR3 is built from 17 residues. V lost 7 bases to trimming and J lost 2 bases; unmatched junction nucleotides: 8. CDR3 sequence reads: CASSPRTSGRDTDTQYF. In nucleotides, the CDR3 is TGTGCCAGCTCCCCAAGGACTAGCGGGAGGGACACAGATACGCAGTATTTT. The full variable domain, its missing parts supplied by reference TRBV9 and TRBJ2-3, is DSGVTQTPKHLITATGQRVTLRCSPRSGDLSVYWYQQSLDQGLQFLIQYYNGEERAKGNILERFSAQQFPDLHSELNLSSLELGDSALYFCASSPRTSGRDTDTQYFGPGTRLTVL.

In nucleotides, the CDR3 is TGCGCCAGCAGCCAACACCCCGGGACAGGGGTCCACGAGCAGTACTTC. Amino acid sequence: CASSQHPGTGVHEQYF. The chain combines TRBV4-3 with TRBJ2-7; 10 bases agree with TRBD1. The V and J ends lost 2 bases and 5 bases, in that order; junction bases with no gene match: 9. The CDR3 runs 16 residues. In germline, CDR1 is LGHNA, CDR2 YSLEER.

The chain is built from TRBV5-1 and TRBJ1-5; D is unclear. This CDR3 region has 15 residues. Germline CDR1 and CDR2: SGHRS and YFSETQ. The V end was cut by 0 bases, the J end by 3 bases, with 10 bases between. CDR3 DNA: TGCGCCAGCAGCTTGGCAGCTGGAAACAATCAGCCCCAGCATTTT. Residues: CASSLAAGNNQPQHF.

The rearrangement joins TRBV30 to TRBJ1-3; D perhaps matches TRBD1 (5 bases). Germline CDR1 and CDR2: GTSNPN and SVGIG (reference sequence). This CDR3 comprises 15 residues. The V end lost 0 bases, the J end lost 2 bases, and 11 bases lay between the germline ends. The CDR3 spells CAWSVSSGPGNTIYF. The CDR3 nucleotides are TGTGCCTGGAGTGTCTCCTCGGGACCTGGAAACACCATATATTTT.

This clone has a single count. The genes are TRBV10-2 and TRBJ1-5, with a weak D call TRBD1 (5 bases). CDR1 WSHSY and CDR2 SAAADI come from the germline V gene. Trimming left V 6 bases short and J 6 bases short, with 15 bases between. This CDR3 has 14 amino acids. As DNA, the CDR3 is TGCGCCAGCAGGGGCAGGGCAGACGGTCAGCCCCAGCATTTT. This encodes CASRGRADGQPQHF.

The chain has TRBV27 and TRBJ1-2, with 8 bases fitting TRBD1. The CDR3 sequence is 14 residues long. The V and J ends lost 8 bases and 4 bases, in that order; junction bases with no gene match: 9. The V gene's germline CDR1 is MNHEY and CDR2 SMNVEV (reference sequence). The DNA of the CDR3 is TGTGCCAGCCGCCGCGGGACAGGTACCTATGGCTACACCTTC. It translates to CASRRGTGTYGYTF.

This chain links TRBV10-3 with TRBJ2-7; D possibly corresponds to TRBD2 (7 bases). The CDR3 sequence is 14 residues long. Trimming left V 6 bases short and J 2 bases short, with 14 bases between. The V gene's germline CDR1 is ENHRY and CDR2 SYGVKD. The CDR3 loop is CAISSRGRAYEQYF. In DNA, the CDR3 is TGTGCCATCAGCTCGAGGGGGAGGGCCTACGAGCAGTACTTC.

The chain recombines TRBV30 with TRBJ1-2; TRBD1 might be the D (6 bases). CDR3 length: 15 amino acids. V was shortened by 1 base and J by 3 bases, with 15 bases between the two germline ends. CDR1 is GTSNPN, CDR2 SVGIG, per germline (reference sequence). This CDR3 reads CAWSEGVSNDYGYTF. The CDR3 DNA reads TGTGCCTGGAGTGAGGGGGTTTCTAACGACTATGGCTACACCTTC.

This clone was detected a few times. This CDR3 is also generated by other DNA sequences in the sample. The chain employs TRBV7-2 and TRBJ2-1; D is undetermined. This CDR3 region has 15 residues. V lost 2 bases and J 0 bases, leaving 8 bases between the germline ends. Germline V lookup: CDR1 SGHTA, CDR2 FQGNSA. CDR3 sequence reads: CASSLTGGSYNEQFF. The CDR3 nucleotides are TGTGCCAGCAGCTTAACGGGCGGCTCCTACAATGAGCAGTTCTTC.

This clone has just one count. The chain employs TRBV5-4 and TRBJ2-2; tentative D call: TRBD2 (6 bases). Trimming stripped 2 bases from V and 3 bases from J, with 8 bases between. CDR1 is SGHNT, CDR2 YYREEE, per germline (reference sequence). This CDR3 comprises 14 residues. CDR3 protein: CASSLAGYTGELFF. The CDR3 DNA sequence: TGTGCCAGCAGCTTAGCGGGCTACACCGGGGAGCTGTTTTTT.